These T cell receptor beta chains were read from a single sample in a study of a mutant IDH1 vaccine in newly diagnosed glioma. Libraries were prepared by immunoSEQ multiplex PCR; TCRdb keeps only in-frame clonotypes and omits some of them. Of about 56,000 clones in the sample, approximately 87% were seen once. Antigen specificity for these receptors is unknown. The sequences come from PBMCs, collected from a glioma patient whose treatment included an IDH1 peptide vaccine. All receptors derive from a man aged 35 to 55 with glioma. The CDR3 runs from the conserved cysteine through the conserved F or W. The order of the fields is clone size, V gene, D gene, J gene, CDR3 protein, CDR3 DNA. D genes are given only for firm matches. The size of a clone is reported for some rows only, either as once, few or many, or as a class for expanded clones.

size: NA
V: TRBV4-2
D: NA
J: TRBJ2-7
CDR3: CASSPARGTYEQYF
DNA: TGTGCCAGCAGCCCCGCTAGAGGTACCTACGAGCAGTACTTC

size: NA
V: TRBV2
D: NA
J: TRBJ2-3
CDR3: CASGYSPSDTQYF
DNA: TGTGCCAGCGGGTACTCGCCGTCAGATACGCAGTATTTT

size: NA
V: TRBV6-5
D: TRBD1
J: TRBJ2-2
CDR3: CASRPSGQYTGELFF
DNA: TGTGCCAGCAGGCCCTCGGGACAGTACACCGGGGAGCTGTTTTTT

size: NA
V: TRBV28
D: NA
J: TRBJ1-1
CDR3: CASTLINPGVAFF
DNA: TGTGCCAGCACTCTCATCAACCCCGGGGTCGCTTTCTTT

size: NA
V: TRBV6-6
D: NA
J: TRBJ2-7
CDR3: CASSYLTASSYEQYF
DNA: TGTGCCAGCAGTTACCTGACGGCAAGCTCCTACGAGCAGTACTTC

size: few
V: TRBV7-9
D: TRBD2
J: TRBJ2-3
CDR3: CASSSQGTSGVTQYF
DNA: TGTGCCAGCAGCTCTCAAGGGACTAGCGGGGTAACGCAGTATTTT

size: NA
V: TRBV28
D: NA
J: TRBJ2-7
CDR3: CASRIGGEYEQYF
DNA: TGTGCCAGCCGTATAGGGGGGGAGTACGAGCAGTACTTC

size: once
V: TRBV7-8
D: TRBD2
J: TRBJ2-1
CDR3: CASSLQEGGLNNEQFF
DNA: TGTGCCAGCAGCTTACAAGAGGGAGGGCTAAACAATGAGCAGTTCTTC

size: NA
V: TRBV5-1
D: NA
J: TRBJ2-1
CDR3: CASSLASYNEQFF
DNA: TGCGCCAGCAGCTTGGCCTCATACAATGAGCAGTTCTTC

size: NA
V: TRBV28
D: NA
J: TRBJ1-1
CDR3: CASTRGGEPGEAFF
DNA: TGTGCCAGCACCCGAGGGGGTGAGCCGGGTGAAGCTTTCTTT

size: NA
V: TRBV6-1
D: TRBD1
J: TRBJ1-1
CDR3: CASSERTGGFRRAEAFF
DNA: TGTGCCAGCAGTGAGAGAACAGGGGGTTTCAGGAGAGCTGAAGCTTTCTTT

size: NA
V: TRBV7-2
D: TRBD2
J: TRBJ2-7
CDR3: CASSLEGGSSYEQYF
DNA: TGTGCCAGCAGCTTAGAGGGCGGGAGCTCCTACGAGCAGTACTTC

size: NA
V: TRBV27
D: TRBD1
J: TRBJ2-5
CDR3: CASSLGGQQETQYF
DNA: TGTGCCAGCAGTTTAGGGGGACAGCAAGAGACCCAGTACTTC

size: NA
V: TRBV5-1
D: NA
J: TRBJ1-3
CDR3: CASSLTVSGNTIYF
DNA: TGCGCCAGCAGCTTAACGGTCTCTGGAAACACCATATATTTT

size: NA
V: TRBV29-1
D: TRBD1
J: TRBJ1-5
CDR3: CSARQGRQPQHF
DNA: TGCAGCGCGAGACAGGGGCGCCAGCCCCAGCATTTT

size: once
V: TRBV9
D: NA
J: TRBJ1-3
CDR3: CASSVGGNRGNTIYF
DNA: TGTGCCAGCAGCGTAGGAGGGAATAGAGGAAACACCATATATTTT

size: once
V: TRBV7-2
D: NA
J: TRBJ2-7
CDR3: CASREVAHEQYF
DNA: TGTGCCAGCAGAGAGGTAGCCCACGAGCAGTACTTC

size: NA
V: TRBV21-1
D: NA
J: TRBJ2-7
CDR3: CASTKCGPGIYEQYF
DNA: TGTGCCAGCACAAAATGCGGGCCCGGGATCTACGAGCAGTACTTC

size: NA
V: TRBV29-1
D: TRBD2
J: TRBJ2-3
CDR3: CSLFWRETDTQYF
DNA: TGCAGCTTATTCTGGCGGGAGACAGATACGCAGTATTTT

size: NA
V: TRBV9
D: NA
J: TRBJ1-2
CDR3: CASSVGGAGNGYTF
DNA: TGTGCCAGCAGCGTAGGTGGGGCAGGCAATGGCTACACCTTC

size: NA
V: TRBV7-9
D: NA
J: TRBJ1-2
CDR3: CASSTPTGSNYGYTF
DNA: TGTGCCAGCAGCACCCCAACGGGCAGTAACTATGGCTACACCTTC

size: NA
V: TRBV18
D: NA
J: TRBJ2-2
CDR3: CASSLGPNTGELFF
DNA: TGTGCCAGCTCACTGGGACCGAACACCGGGGAGCTGTTTTTT

size: NA
V: TRBV15
D: TRBD1
J: TRBJ2-7
CDR3: CATRGQGTDEQYF
DNA: TGTGCCACCCGAGGACAGGGGACCGACGAGCAGTACTTC

size: few
V: TRBV5-1
D: TRBD2
J: TRBJ2-3
CDR3: CASTMGLAGGVDTQYF
DNA: TGCGCCAGCACCATGGGACTAGCGGGAGGCGTCGATACGCAGTATTTT

size: NA
V: TRBV7-2
D: TRBD2
J: TRBJ2-5
CDR3: CASSVGLAGARETQYF
DNA: TGTGCCAGCAGCGTGGGACTAGCGGGAGCAAGGGAGACCCAGTACTTC

size: NA
V: TRBV5-5
D: TRBD2
J: TRBJ2-3
CDR3: CASTSTGDYTDTQYF
DNA: TGTGCCAGCACCAGTACCGGGGACTACACAGATACGCAGTATTTT

size: NA
V: TRBV7-2
D: NA
J: TRBJ2-5
CDR3: CASSPEGVGTQYF
DNA: TGTGCCAGCAGCCCGGAGGGTGTCGGGACCCAGTACTTC

size: NA
V: TRBV6-5
D: TRBD2
J: TRBJ2-7
CDR3: CASISGDSYEQYF
DNA: TGTGCCAGCATAAGCGGGGATTCCTACGAGCAGTACTTC

size: NA
V: TRBV7-9
D: NA
J: TRBJ2-7
CDR3: CASSLLREQYF
DNA: TGTGCCAGCAGCTTATTACGGGAGCAGTACTTC

size: NA
V: TRBV7-2
D: TRBD2
J: TRBJ2-7
CDR3: CASSLVTSAYEQYF
DNA: TGTGCCAGCAGCTTAGTGACTAGCGCCTACGAGCAGTACTTC

size: NA
V: TRBV18
D: TRBD2
J: TRBJ2-3
CDR3: CATGRASGTGETDTQYF
DNA: TGTGCCACCGGACGGGCTAGCGGGACTGGGGAAACAGATACGCAGTATTTT

size: NA
V: TRBV9
D: NA
J: TRBJ1-2
CDR3: CASSVDRVGYGYTF
DNA: TGTGCCAGCAGCGTAGACAGGGTAGGCTATGGCTACACCTTC

size: NA
V: TRBV4-3
D: NA
J: TRBJ2-3
CDR3: CASSHLDTQYF
DNA: TGCGCCAGCAGCCACCTAGATACGCAGTATTTT

size: NA
V: TRBV28
D: NA
J: TRBJ2-5
CDR3: CASSFVSLGTQYF
DNA: TGTGCCAGCAGTTTCGTCTCGCTCGGGACCCAGTACTTC

size: NA
V: TRBV27
D: TRBD2
J: TRBJ2-1
CDR3: CASSWTSGSFLEQFF
DNA: TGTGCCAGCAGTTGGACTAGCGGGAGTTTCTTGGAGCAGTTCTTC

size: NA
V: TRBV25-1
D: NA
J: TRBJ1-5
CDR3: CASSDGGANQPQHF
DNA: TGTGCCAGCAGTGATGGGGGGGCCAATCAGCCCCAGCATTTT

size: NA
V: TRBV28
D: TRBD2
J: TRBJ2-1
CDR3: CASSTWDGRTYNEQFF
DNA: TGTGCCAGCAGCACTTGGGACGGGAGGACCTACAATGAGCAGTTCTTC

size: NA
V: TRBV5-6
D: NA
J: TRBJ2-2
CDR3: CASSLAPGMGTGELFF
DNA: TGTGCCAGCAGCTTGGCTCCGGGGATGGGGACCGGGGAGCTGTTTTTT

size: NA
V: TRBV5-1
D: NA
J: TRBJ2-1
CDR3: CASSLGRPKGDEQFF
DNA: TGCGCCAGCAGCTTGGGGAGGCCCAAGGGCGATGAGCAGTTCTTC

size: NA
V: TRBV6-1
D: NA
J: TRBJ2-5
CDR3: CASMHGGETQYF
DNA: TGTGCCAGCATGCATGGAGGGGAGACCCAGTACTTC

size: NA
V: TRBV10-3
D: TRBD2
J: TRBJ2-2
CDR3: CAISDQSGRGTGELFF
DNA: TGTGCCATCAGTGATCAAAGCGGGAGGGGCACCGGGGAGCTGTTTTTT

size: NA
V: TRBV29-1
D: NA
J: TRBJ1-1
CDR3: CSVDATGTTEAFF
DNA: TGCAGCGTTGATGCGACAGGAACCACTGAAGCTTTCTTT